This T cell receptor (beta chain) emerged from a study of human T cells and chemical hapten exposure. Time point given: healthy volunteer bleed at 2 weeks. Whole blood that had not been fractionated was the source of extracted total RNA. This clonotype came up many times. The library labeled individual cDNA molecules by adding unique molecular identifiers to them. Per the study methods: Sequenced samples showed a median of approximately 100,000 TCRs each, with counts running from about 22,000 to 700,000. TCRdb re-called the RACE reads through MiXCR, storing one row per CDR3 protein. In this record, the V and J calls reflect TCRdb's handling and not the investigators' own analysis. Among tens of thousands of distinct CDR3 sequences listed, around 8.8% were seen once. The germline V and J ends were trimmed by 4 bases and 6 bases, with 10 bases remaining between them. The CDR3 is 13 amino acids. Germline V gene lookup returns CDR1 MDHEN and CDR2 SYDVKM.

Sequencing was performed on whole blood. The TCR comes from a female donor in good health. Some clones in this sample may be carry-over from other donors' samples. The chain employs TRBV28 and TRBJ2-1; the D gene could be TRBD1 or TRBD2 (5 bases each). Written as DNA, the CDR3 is TGTGCCAGCAGTTCCGGGACCTCCAATGAGCAGTTCTTC. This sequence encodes CASSSGTSNEQFF.